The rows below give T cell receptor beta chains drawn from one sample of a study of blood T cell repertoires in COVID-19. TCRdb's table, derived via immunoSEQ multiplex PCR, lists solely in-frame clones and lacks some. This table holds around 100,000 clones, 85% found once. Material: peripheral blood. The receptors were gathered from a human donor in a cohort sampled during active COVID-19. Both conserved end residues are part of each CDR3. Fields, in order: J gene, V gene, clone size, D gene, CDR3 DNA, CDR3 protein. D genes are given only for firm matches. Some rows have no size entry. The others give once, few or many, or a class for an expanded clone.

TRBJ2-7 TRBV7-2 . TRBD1 TGTGCCAGCAGCTCCCGGACAGGGTCGTACGAGCAGTACTTC CASSSRTGSYEQYF
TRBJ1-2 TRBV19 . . TGTGCCTCCCTTGGGGCAGCTAACTATGGCTACACCTTC CASLGAANYGYTF
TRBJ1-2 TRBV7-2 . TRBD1 TGTGCCAGCACCACCGGACAGGGGGCTTTTAGCGCCTATGGCTACACCTTC CASTTGQGAFSAYGYTF
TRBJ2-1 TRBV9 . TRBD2 TGTGCCAGCAGCGTATGGACTAGCGGGGGGGAGCAGTTCTTC CASSVWTSGGEQFF
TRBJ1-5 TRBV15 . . TGTGCCACCAGCAGAGATGGAAGGGGTAATCAGCCCCAGCATTTT CATSRDGRGNQPQHF
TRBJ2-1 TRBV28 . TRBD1 TGTGCCAGCAGTCCCCATCAGGGACAGGGAGGCTACAATGAGCAGTTCTTC CASSPHQGQGGYNEQFF
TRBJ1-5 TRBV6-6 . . TGTGCCAGCGGAGACAGACTCAATCAGCCCCAGCATTTT CASGDRLNQPQHF
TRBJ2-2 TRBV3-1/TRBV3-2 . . TGTGCCAGCAGCCAAGATCGAGTGGTGAACACCGGGGAGCTGTTTTTT CASSQDRVVNTGELFF
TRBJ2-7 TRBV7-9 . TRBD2 TGTGCCAGCAGCTTAGGGATAGCGGGGGTTTACGAGCAGTACTTC CASSLGIAGVYEQYF
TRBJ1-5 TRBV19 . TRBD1 TGTGCCAGCGCCCGGGACAGGGGAAGCAATCAGCCCCAGCATTTT CASARDRGSNQPQHF
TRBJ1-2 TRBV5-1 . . TGCGCCAGCAGCATTTCAGATAACTATGGCTACACCTTC CASSISDNYGYTF
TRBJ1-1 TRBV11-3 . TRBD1 TGTGCCAGCAGCCCGGGACAGGGTGGGAACACTGAAGCTTTCTTT CASSPGQGGNTEAFF
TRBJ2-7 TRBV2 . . TGTGCCAGCAGCGTTGACAGGATCAAGCAGTACTTC CASSVDRIKQYF
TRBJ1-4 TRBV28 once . TGTGCCAGCACCTCTCTCATGGGAGGGGAAAAACTGTTTTTT CASTSLMGGEKLFF
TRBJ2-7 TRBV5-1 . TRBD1 TGCGCCAGCAGTGCAAGCACAGGGGACTACGAGCAGTACTTC CASSASTGDYEQYF
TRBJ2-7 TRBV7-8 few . TGTGCCAGCAGCCGAGAGGGTACTCCCAGCAGGAGGAAGTACTTC CASSREGTPSRRKYF
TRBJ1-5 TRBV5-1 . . TGCGCCAGCAGCTTGAGGGGCATGGACAATCAGCCCCAGCATTTT CASSLRGMDNQPQHF
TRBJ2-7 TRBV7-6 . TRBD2 TGTGCCAGCAGCTTAACTAGCGGAGACGTTTACGAGCAGTACTTC CASSLTSGDVYEQYF
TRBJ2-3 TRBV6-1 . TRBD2 TGTGCCAGCAGTGAACTCCGACTTAGACTAGCGGGGGGACCCAGCACAGATACGCAGTATTTT CASSELRLRLAGGPSTDTQYF
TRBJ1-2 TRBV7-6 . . TGTGCCAGCAGCCCGGGGGGGGGCGACTATGGCTACACCTTC CASSPGGGDYGYTF
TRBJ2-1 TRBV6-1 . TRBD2 TGTGCCAGCAGTGAGACGGCGGGGGGGCCTGGTGAGCAGTTCTTC CASSETAGGPGEQFF
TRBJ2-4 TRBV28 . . TGTGCCAGCAGTCAGCCCGGGATCGGTAATCAGTACTTC CASSQPGIGNQYF
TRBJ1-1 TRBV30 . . TGTGCCTGGAGCAGGGGTGCATCCTCGCGAACTGAAGCTTTCTTT CAWSRGASSRTEAFF
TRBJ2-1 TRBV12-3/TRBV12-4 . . TGTGCCAGCAGTCCAGGTTACAATGAGCAGTTCTTC CASSPGYNEQFF
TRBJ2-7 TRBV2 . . TGTGCCAGCAGTGGTCCAAGCGGTTTCTCCGAGCAGTACTTC CASSGPSGFSEQYF
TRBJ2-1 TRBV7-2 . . TGTGCCAGCAGCTTAGTGCGGACTAGGGGGGGCGATGAGCAGTTCTTC CASSLVRTRGGDEQFF
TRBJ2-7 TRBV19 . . TGTGCCAGTAGTATCGCGGGGCCTGGTGACGAGCAGTACTTC CASSIAGPGDEQYF
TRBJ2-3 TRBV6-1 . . TGTGCCAGCAGTGAACCAGGGAATAGGGCAGATACGCAGTATTTT CASSEPGNRADTQYF
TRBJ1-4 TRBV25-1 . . TGTGCCAGCAGCCTCGTCCAGGGAGGGGCAAATGAAAAACTGTTTTTT CASSLVQGGANEKLFF
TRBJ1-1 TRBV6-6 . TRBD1 TGTGCCAGCAACGGACAGGGGGCGGTGGACACTGAAGCTTTCTTT CASNGQGAVDTEAFF
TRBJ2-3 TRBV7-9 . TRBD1 TGTGCCAGCAGCCCCCTTAGGACAGGGAGGGATACGCAGTATTTT CASSPLRTGRDTQYF
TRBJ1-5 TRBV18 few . TGTGCCAGCTCACCCGGACGGGAATATAGCAATCAGCCCCAGCATTTT CASSPGREYSNQPQHF
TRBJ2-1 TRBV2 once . TGTGCCAGCAGGGCAGGGGTCTACAATGAGCAGTTCTTC CASRAGVYNEQFF
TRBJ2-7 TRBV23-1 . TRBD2 TGCGCCAGCAGTCGCCGGGACTACAAAGACTACGAGCAGTACTTC CASSRRDYKDYEQYF
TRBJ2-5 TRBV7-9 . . TGTGCCAGCAGCTTAAGCGAGGGCTTCGGACTGGGGGAGACCCAGTACTTC CASSLSEGFGLGETQYF
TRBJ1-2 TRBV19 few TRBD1 TGTGCCAGTAGTATAGTGGCAGGGGGCTCGGGTAACTATGGCTACACCTTC CASSIVAGGSGNYGYTF
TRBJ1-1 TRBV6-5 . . TGTGCCAGCAAGGCGGGGAACACTGAAGCTTTCTTT CASKAGNTEAFF
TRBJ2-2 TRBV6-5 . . TGTGCCAGCAGATACCCAACCGGGGAGCTGTTTTTT CASRYPTGELFF
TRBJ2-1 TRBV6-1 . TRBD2 TGTGCCAGCAGTGAAGCATGGACTAGCGGCAATGAGCAGTTCTTC CASSEAWTSGNEQFF
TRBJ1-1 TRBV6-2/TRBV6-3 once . TGTGCCAGCAGTTACTCTAACAGGGTCACTGAAGCTTTCTTT CASSYSNRVTEAFF
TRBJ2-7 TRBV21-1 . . TGTGCCAGCAGCAAAGCGCTAAGGGACTCCCGTTACGAGCAGTACTTC CASSKALRDSRYEQYF
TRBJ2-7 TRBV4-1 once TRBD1 TGCGCCAGCAGCCAAGTCGGGACAGGGTTCTACGAGCAGTACTTC CASSQVGTGFYEQYF
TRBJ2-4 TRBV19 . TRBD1 TGTGCCAGTAGTACCGGGACAGGGGGAAACATTCAGTACTTC CASSTGTGGNIQYF
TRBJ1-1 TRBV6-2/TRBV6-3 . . TGTGCCAGCAGTTTCCTGTTGGCCACTGAAGCTTTCTTT CASSFLLATEAFF
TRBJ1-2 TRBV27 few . TGTGCCAGCAGTTTAAGGCAGGCCCAGGATGGCTACACCTTC CASSLRQAQDGYTF
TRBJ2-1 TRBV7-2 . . TGTGCCAGCAGCTTTACTAGTCATCATAAGCAGTTCTTC CASSFTSHHKQFF
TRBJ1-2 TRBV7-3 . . TGTGCCAGCAGCTTAAGTCCCGGGTTGCTGAACACCTTC CASSLSPGLLNTF
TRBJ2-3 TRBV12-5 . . TGTGCTAGTGGTTTCCAGCGGAGCACAGATACGCAGTATTTT CASGFQRSTDTQYF
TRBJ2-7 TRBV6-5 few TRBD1 TGTGCCAGCAGGTCCGGGACAGTACCCTACGAGCAGTACTTC CASRSGTVPYEQYF
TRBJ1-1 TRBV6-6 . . TGTGCCAGCAGTTACGAGGCTGAAGCTTTCTTT CASSYEAEAFF
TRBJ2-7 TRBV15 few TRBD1 TGTGCCACCAGTACCGGGACAGGGGGCAAAGAGCAGTACTTC CATSTGTGGKEQYF